This T cell receptor (beta chain) was recorded in a study of Tregs in tolerant kidney transplant recipients. Study overall: Related graft donors supplied nonmyeloablative bone marrow transplants, and mixed chimerism was transient. The study's findings and limits: Expanding Tregs on activated donor B cells appeared to best identify donor-specific TCRbeta clones. Antigen-driven expansion was suggested because donor-specific Tregs expanded more than all Tregs in tolerant patients.

Unstimulated Tregs (CD4+CD25+CD127-) and CD4+CD25- non-Tregs were sorted from PBMCs. Generated by immunoSEQ multiplex PCR, the TCRdb table keeps only in-frame clones and is missing some. Here the sample spans over 50,000 clones, over 75% being singletons. As regards this clone: Its antigen is currently unknown.

The sequences come from Tregs from blood, collected before the transplant. The sequence was obtained from a human donor who received a combined kidney and bone marrow transplant.

This CDR3 is CASSGYGQGADTQYF. DNA for the CDR3: TGTGCCAGCAGTGGATACGGACAGGGGGCAGATACGCAGTATTTT. The V call is TRBV27, the J call TRBJ2-3; 10 bases are a match to TRBD1. Germline V CDR1 and CDR2: MNHEY, SMNVEV (reference sequence). V trimming: 5 bases; J trimming: 4 bases; junction bases outside the gene matches: 6. This CDR3 has 15 amino acids.